These 25 T cell receptor beta chains were all obtained from the same sample, sequenced in a study of blood T cell repertoires in COVID-19. Produced via immunoSEQ multiplex PCR; TCRdb's table is partial and in-frame only. The sample has about 69,000 clones; around 88% are singletons. The sample was peripheral blood. All receptors come from a man between 35 and 55 years old with COVID-19, enrolled during active disease.

A few counts support this clone. This chain uses TRBV28 with TRBJ2-7, with 8 bases matching TRBD1. The V segment lost 9 bases and the J segment 5 bases; nucleotides outside the gene matches: 15. CDR1 and CDR2 from the germline V gene are MDHEN and SYDVKM. This CDR3 contains 15 residues. The CDR3 sequence: CASRNRGVTRDEQYF. CDR3 DNA sequence: TGTGCCAGTAGAAACAGGGGGGTAACCCGAGACGAGCAGTACTTC.

In its sample, this clone was seen a few times. V is TRBV2 and J is TRBJ2-2, with D perhaps TRBD1 (6 bases). The length of the CDR3 is 15 residues. Germline V gene lookup returns CDR1 SNHLY and CDR2 FYNNEI. The germline V and J ends were trimmed by 7 bases and 2 bases, with 14 bases remaining between them. The CDR3 bases are TGTGCCAGCAATGAGCAGGGGATCAACACCGGGGAGCTGTTTTTT. It codes for CASNEQGINTGELFF.

The chain recombines TRBV6-5 with TRBJ2-7; D is perhaps TRBD1 (5 bases). V was pared by 7 bases and J by 7 bases, with 14 bases between. The CDR3 runs 12 residues. Germline CDR1 and CDR2: MNHEY and SVGAGI. As DNA, the CDR3 is TGTGCCAGCAAGGAACAGGCACGGGAGCAGTACTTC. Translating gives CASKEQAREQYF.

This clone occurred a few times. The V call is TRBV2, the J call TRBJ2-2; 10 bases match TRBD1. The J segment lost 6 bases and the V segment lost 3 bases, leaving 1 base of the junction unmatched. Germline CDR1 reads SNHLY; CDR2 reads FYNNEI. CDR3 length: 14 residues. The CDR3 region has the DNA TGTGCCAGCAGTGACGGGACAGGGGCCGGGGAGCTGTTTTTT. Translating gives CASSDGTGAGELFF. Full variable domain (outside the CDR3, taken from reference TRBV2 and TRBJ2-2): EPEVTQTPSHQVTQMGQEVILRCVPISNHLYFYWYRQILGQKVEFLVSFYNNEISEKSEIFDDQFSVERPDGSNFTLKIRSTKLEDSAMYFCASSDGTGAGELFFGEGSRLTVL.

V is TRBV5-4 and J is TRBJ2-3; 8 bases are a match to TRBD2. Germline V gene data show CDR1 as SGHNT and CDR2 as YYREEE (reference sequence). V was clipped by 8 bases and J by 3 bases; unmatched bases: 5. The CDR3 is 13 amino acids. Here the CDR3 reads CASSLAGTDTQYF. CDR3 nucleotide sequence: TGTGCCAGTTCCCTAGCGGGTACAGATACGCAGTATTTT.

The chain couples TRBV11-1 to TRBJ1-1; maybe TRBD1 (5 bases). There are 13 residues in the CDR3. The V end lost 3 bases, the J end lost 6 bases, and 11 bases lay between the germline ends. Germline loops: CDR1 SGHAT, CDR2 FQDESV (reference sequence). CDR3 loop: CASSFLTDSEAFF. The CDR3 nucleotides read TGTGCCAGCAGCTTCCTGACAGATTCTGAAGCTTTCTTT. The entire variable domain, with the rest obtained from reference TRBV11-1 and TRBJ1-1, is as follows: EAEVAQSPRYKITEKSQAVAFWCDPISGHATLYWYRQILGQGPELLVQFQDESVVDDSQLPKDRFSAERLKGVDSTLKIQPAELGDSAMYLCASSFLTDSEAFFGQGTRLTVV.

The chain combines TRBV30 with TRBJ1-3, with 7 bases lining up with TRBD1. The ends lost 5 bases at V and 0 bases at J; junction bases unmatched: 7. The V gene's germline CDR1 is GTSNPN and CDR2 SVGIG (reference sequence). The CDR3 sequence is 15 residues long. The CDR3 sequence: CAWARDRFSGNTIYF. The CDR3 region has the DNA TGTGCCTGGGCGCGGGACAGATTCTCTGGAAACACCATATATTTT.

The V and J genes are TRBV6-5 and TRBJ1-5; weak D call: TRBD1 (5 bases). The germline V gene has CDR1 MNHEY and CDR2 SVGAGI. This CDR3 has 14 amino acids. Trimming pared 8 bases from V and 4 bases from J, leaving 15 bases between. CDR3 nucleotide sequence: TGTGCCAGCTGGGGCAGGTGGGAAAATCAGCCCCAGCATTTT. It is translated as CASWGRWENQPQHF.

The CDR3 region is CASSAPLLGKTHNEQFF. CDR3 bases: TGTGCCAGCAGCGCCCCTTTACTAGGAAAGACTCACAATGAGCAGTTCTTC. The chain links TRBV9 to TRBJ2-1; a possible D gene is TRBD2 (5 bases). V was clipped by 3 bases and J by 5 bases, with 21 bases between them. CDR1 and CDR2 (germline): SGDLS, YYNGEE. The CDR3 consists of 17 residues. The variable domain in full, with the rest retrieved from reference TRBV9 and TRBJ2-1, is DSGVTQTPKHLITATGQRVTLRCSPRSGDLSVYWYQQSLDQGLQFLIQYYNGEERAKGNILERFSAQQFPDLHSELNLSSLELGDSALYFCASSAPLLGKTHNEQFFGPGTRLTVL.

This chain links TRBV5-1 with TRBJ1-6; unclear D gene. V lost 4 bases to trimming and J lost 4 bases, with 6 bases between them. The CDR3 length is 13 residues. Looked up from germline, CDR1 is SGHRS and CDR2 is YFSETQ. CDR3 region: CASSPQYNSPLHF. The CDR3 DNA reads TGCGCCAGCAGCCCGCAGTATAATTCACCCCTCCACTTT.

The rearrangement links TRBV29-1 to TRBJ1-5, with 9 bases aligning to TRBD1. This CDR3 spans 14 amino acids. V was pared by 6 bases and J by 4 bases, with 7 bases of the junction left unmatched. CDR1 is SQVTM and CDR2 is ANQGSEA in the germline V gene. In nucleotides, the CDR3 is TGCAGCGTGACCGGGACAGGGTGGAATCAGCCCCAGCATTTT. Translation gives CSVTGTGWNQPQHF.

This clone has a handful of counts. This chain connects TRBV9 to TRBJ1-1, with D tentatively TRBD1 (5 bases). Germline V gives CDR1 SGDLS, CDR2 YYNGEE. The CDR3 is 15 amino acids. V was clipped by 4 bases and J by 5 bases, with 18 bases between them. The DNA of the CDR3 is TGTGCCAGCAGCCCACATTTAGGGGCCCTGACTGAAGCTTTCTTT. It specifies CASSPHLGALTEAFF.

This clone was counted only a few times. The gene calls are TRBV19 and TRBJ2-2; 7 nucleotides match TRBD2. Germline assignment: CDR1 LNHDA and CDR2 SQIVND (reference sequence). J lost 1 base, V lost 7 bases, and 6 bases had no gene match. The CDR3 extends over 15 amino acids. CDR3 region: CASMTREGNTGELFF. The CDR3 DNA reads as TGTGCCAGTATGACAAGGGAGGGGAACACCGGGGAGCTGTTTTTT.

The chain has TRBV6-5 and TRBJ2-3, with a possible D match to TRBD2 (5 bases). The length of the CDR3 is 13 residues. CDR1 and CDR2 from the germline V gene are MNHEY and SVGAGI. V was pared by 8 bases and J by 1 base, with 10 bases between. In DNA form, the CDR3 reads TGTGCCAGCTTGCCCGGGGGCACAGATACGCAGTATTTT. Translation: CASLPGGTDTQYF.

V and J are TRBV29-1 and TRBJ1-5, with 8 bases identical to TRBD1. V lost 7 bases to trimming and J lost 7 bases; unmatched junction nucleotides: 6. Germline loops: CDR1 SQVTM, CDR2 ANQGSEA. The CDR3 has 12 amino acids. The CDR3 protein is CSAAQGDQPQHF. The CDR3 DNA is TGCAGCGCCGCACAGGGGGACCAGCCCCAGCATTTT.

The CDR3 bases are TGTGCCTGGAGTCCCCTAACTAGCGGGGTCAGGACAGATACGCAGTATTTT. It yields the protein CAWSPLTSGVRTDTQYF. The chain links TRBV30 to TRBJ2-3; 10 bases line up with TRBD2. CDR1 and CDR2 (germline): GTSNPN, SVGIG (reference sequence). The ends lost 2 bases at V and 3 bases at J; junction bases unmatched: 11. This CDR3 contains 17 residues.

The genes are TRBV11-2 and TRBJ2-7, with D tentatively TRBD1 (5 bases). The germline gives CDR1 SGHAT, CDR2 FQNNGV. With 1 base removed from V and 3 bases from J, the gap between germline ends came to 10 bases. The CDR3 extends over 14 amino acids. The CDR3: CASSLVGRDYEQYF. CDR3 DNA sequence: TGTGCCAGCAGCTTAGTAGGCAGGGACTACGAGCAGTACTTC.

The rearrangement uses TRBV28 and TRBJ1-1, with 9 bases lining up with TRBD1. Trimming took 4 bases from V and 4 from J; bases not matched to a gene: 7. Germline V gene lookup returns CDR1 MDHEN and CDR2 SYDVKM. CDR3 size: 15 residues. CDR3 amino acids: CASSSTGGAFTEAFF. As DNA, the CDR3 is TGTGCCAGCAGTTCTACAGGGGGCGCGTTCACTGAAGCTTTCTTT.

The chain employs TRBV11-1 and TRBJ2-2, with D possibly matching TRBD1 (6 bases). This CDR3 is built from 15 residues. V gave up 0 bases and J gave up 5 bases, with 10 bases separating them. CDR1 is SGHAT, CDR2 FQDESV, per germline (reference sequence). The CDR3 DNA reads TGTGCCAGCAGCTTAGCGGGGGCCCAAACCGGGGAGCTGTTTTTT. Protein product: CASSLAGAQTGELFF.

The chain employs TRBV9 and TRBJ2-5, with TRBD1 as a possible D gene (6 bases). The CDR3 has 17 residues. V lost 0 bases and J 1 base, leaving 16 bases between the germline ends. Germline loops: CDR1 SGDLS, CDR2 YYNGEE. This chain's CDR3 is CASSVGPLVTGQETQYF. For the CDR3, the DNA is TGTGCCAGCAGCGTAGGCCCGCTGGTGACAGGCCAAGAGACCCAGTACTTC.

The rearrangement uses TRBV6-4 and TRBJ1-5; tentatively, D is TRBD1 (5 bases). The V gene's germline CDR1 is MRHNA and CDR2 SNTAGT. V was pared by 4 bases and J by 2 bases, with 21 bases between. The CDR3 is made up of 18 amino acids. In DNA form, the CDR3 reads TGTGCCAGCAGTGCCGACCCGGGACTCCTATCGCGCAATCAGCCCCAGCATTTT. Its translation is CASSADPGLLSRNQPQHF.

This chain connects TRBV5-8 to TRBJ2-5; D is ambiguous. Looked up from germline, CDR1 is SGHTS and CDR2 is YDEGEE. The germline V and J ends were trimmed by 3 bases and 5 bases, with 17 bases remaining between them. The CDR3 spans 15 residues. The chain's CDR3 is CASSWPGTEEETQYF. In DNA, the CDR3 is TGTGCCAGCAGCTGGCCCGGTACTGAGGAGGAGACCCAGTACTTC.

This chain connects TRBV7-2 to TRBJ2-3; 12 bases match TRBD2. CDR1 is SGHTA and CDR2 is FQGNSA in the germline V gene. There are 16 residues in the CDR3. V dropped 5 bases and J dropped 4; count of bases not matched to a gene: 7. CDR3 DNA: TGTGCCAGCAGCCCGAGACTAGCGGGGGACGCAGATACGCAGTATTTT. Protein sequence: CASSPRLAGDADTQYF.

The rearrangement joins TRBV30 to TRBJ1-4; a weak D match, TRBD1 (5 bases). The V and J ends lost 2 bases and 7 bases respectively, with 14 bases between them. CDR1 and CDR2 (germline): GTSNPN, SVGIG (reference sequence). This CDR3 region has 14 residues. The CDR3 bases are TGTGCCTGGAGTCAGGGAGGGTGGACTGAAAAACTGTTTTTT. Encoded protein: CAWSQGGWTEKLFF.

The chain employs TRBV29-1 and TRBJ2-2; 7 nucleotides agree with TRBD1. This CDR3 is built from 13 residues. Germline V gene sequence: CDR1 SQVTM, CDR2 ANQGSEA. V was clipped by 6 bases and J by 7 bases; unmatched bases: 8. CDR3 protein: CSVHRQGHGELFF. The CDR3 region has the DNA TGCAGCGTACACAGACAGGGACACGGGGAGCTGTTTTTT.